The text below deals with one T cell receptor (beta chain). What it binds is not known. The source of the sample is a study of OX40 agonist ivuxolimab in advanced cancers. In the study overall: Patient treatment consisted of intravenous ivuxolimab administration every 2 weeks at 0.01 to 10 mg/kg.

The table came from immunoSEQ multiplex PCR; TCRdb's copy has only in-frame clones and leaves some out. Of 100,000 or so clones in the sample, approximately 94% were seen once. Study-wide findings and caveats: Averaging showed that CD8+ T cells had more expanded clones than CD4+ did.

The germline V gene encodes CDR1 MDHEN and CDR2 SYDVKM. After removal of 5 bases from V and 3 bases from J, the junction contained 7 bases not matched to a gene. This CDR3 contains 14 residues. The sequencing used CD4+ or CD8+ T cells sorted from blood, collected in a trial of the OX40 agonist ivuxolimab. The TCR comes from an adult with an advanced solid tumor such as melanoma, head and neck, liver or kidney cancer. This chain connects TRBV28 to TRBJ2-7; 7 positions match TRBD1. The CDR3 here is CASSAPGQLYEQYF. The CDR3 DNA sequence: TGTGCCAGCAGTGCTCCGGGACAGCTCTACGAGCAGTACTTC.